This T cell receptor beta chain is drawn from a study of T cell clonality in common variable immunodeficiency. Blood samples were heparinized, 5 to 8 ml per donor. Study findings and constraints: Common variable immunodeficiency TCR beta sequences reportedly had fewer deletions and N-nucleotide insertions. CVID subjects had higher TCRbeta clonality than healthy controls, most marked in about a third. Compared with controls, CVID subjects had fewer shared TCRbeta clones.

This clone was observed at least ten times. Its antigen is not known. The read terminates 3 residues ahead of where the CDR3 ends, so the germline J gene completes it. Control and CVID samples contributed equal amounts of genomic DNA. The data were produced by immunoSEQ multiplex PCR, yet TCRdb's version contains in-frame clones alone and is incomplete. Singletons are absent from the sample, which has tens of thousands of clones. V shed 5 bases and J 6 bases; nucleotides not matched to a gene: 5. CDR1 and CDR2 from the germline V gene are DFQATT and SNEGSKA (reference sequence). The CDR3 is 14 residues long.

The receptor comes from a human donor with common variable immunodeficiency. The chain joins TRBV20-1 to TRBJ2-3, with 13 bases identical to TRBD2. The sequenced sample was peripheral blood mononuclear cells. CDR3 bases read: TGCAGTGCTGGGACTAGCGGGGCGCCGGATACG. Protein: CSAGTSGAPDT. The whole CDR3 sequence reads CSAGTSGAPDTQYF.